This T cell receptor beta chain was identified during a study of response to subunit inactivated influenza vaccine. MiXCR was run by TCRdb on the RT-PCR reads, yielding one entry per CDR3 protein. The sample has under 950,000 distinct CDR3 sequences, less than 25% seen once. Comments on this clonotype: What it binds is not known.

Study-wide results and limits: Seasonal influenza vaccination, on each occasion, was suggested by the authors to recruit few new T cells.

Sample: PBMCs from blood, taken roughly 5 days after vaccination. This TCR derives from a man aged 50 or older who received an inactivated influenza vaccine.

The CDR3 DNA reads as TGCAGTGCGACTAGAGGGGGGAAACACGAGCAGTACTTC. Residues: CSATRGGKHEQYF. The V and J genes are TRBV20-1 and TRBJ2-7; D may correspond to TRBD1 or TRBD2 (6 bases each). This CDR3 region has 13 residues. Germline CDR1 is DFQATT and CDR2 is SNEGSKA (reference sequence). Trimming stripped 6 bases from V and 5 bases from J, with 17 bases between.